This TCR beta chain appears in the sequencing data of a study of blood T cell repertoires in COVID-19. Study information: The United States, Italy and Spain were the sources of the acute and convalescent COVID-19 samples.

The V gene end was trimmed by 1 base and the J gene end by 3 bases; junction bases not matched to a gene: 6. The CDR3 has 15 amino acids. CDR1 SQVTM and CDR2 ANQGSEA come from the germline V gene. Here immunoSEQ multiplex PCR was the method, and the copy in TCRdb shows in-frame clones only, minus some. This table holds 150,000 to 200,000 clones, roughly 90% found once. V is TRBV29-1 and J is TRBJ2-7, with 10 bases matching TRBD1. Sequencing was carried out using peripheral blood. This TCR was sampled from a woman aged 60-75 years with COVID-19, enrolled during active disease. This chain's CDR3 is CSVEGAGQGDYEQYF. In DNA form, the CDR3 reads TGCAGCGTTGAAGGGGCTGGACAGGGGGACTACGAGCAGTACTTC.